The clone carrying this T cell receptor (beta chain) was counted many times. As yet, its antigen is unknown. The germline V gene has CDR1 LNHNV and CDR2 YYDKDF (reference sequence). Trimming cost V 0 bases and J 6 bases, with 14 bases left between them. The CDR3 is 16 amino acids. The data originate from a study of T cells in Graves' hyperthyroidism and ophthalmopathy. Study summary: Once the initial diagnosis was made, peripheral blood was obtained before any treatment. Whole-study findings and limits: Separation of ophthalmopathy from stable hyperthyroidism was achieved by a 13 V-J model. The model's output predicted ophthalmopathy at a median of around 6.9 months prior to onset.

Amplified regions were TCR beta CDR3 sequences from RNA transcripts. Primed by the HTBI set, a first-round RT-PCR was run on the TCR CDR3. TCRdb reanalysed the multiplex PCR reads using MiXCR and keeps one entry per CDR3 protein. The sample contains around 210,000 distinct CDR3 sequences, about a sixth of which appear only once. Criteria for exclusion of patients were uncontrolled infection, other autoimmune disease, pregnancy or lactation. The sequencing input was blood. The chain is built from TRBV15 and TRBJ1-4; D uncertain. The receptor was isolated from a woman in her forties or fifties with Graves' hyperthyroidism. The CDR3 loop is CATSRDLRVTDEKLFF. The CDR3 DNA sequence: TGTGCCACCAGCAGAGATCTGAGGGTAACGGATGAAAAACTGTTTTTT. Filled out from reference TRBV15 and TRBJ1-4, the complete variable domain reads DAMVIQNPRYQVTQFGKPVTLSCSQTLNHNVMYWYQQKSSQAPKLLFHYYDKDFNNEADTPDNFQSRRPNTSFCFLDIRSPGLGDTAMYLCATSRDLRVTDEKLFFGSGTQLSVL.